Sequencing of this TCR beta chain was carried out in a study of T cells after yellow fever vaccination. For TCR, cDNA came from 5'RACE template switching, which added a universal primer site and UMIs. TCRdb reanalysed the 5' RACE reads using MiXCR and keeps one entry per CDR3 protein. The sample yields about 29,000 distinct CDR3 sequences, less than 5.5% seen once. This clonotype occurred many times. Antigen specificity is unknown. Overall study findings and caveats: A small proportion of clonotypes was detected in both the CD4 and CD8 compartments.

From germline, CDR1 is SNHLY and CDR2 FYNNEI. Trimming cost V 7 bases and J 0 bases; bases outside gene matches: 9. The CDR3 loop spans 16 amino acids. This clonotype was obtained from a man aged 30 to 39 who received the YFV17D yellow fever vaccine. Source: CD8+ T cells sorted from PBMCs, taken 10 days after the yellow fever booster vaccination. The V gene is TRBV2, the J gene TRBJ2-7, with 10 bases that match TRBD1. Written as DNA, the CDR3 is TGTGCCAGCATGGGGACAGGGGATCCAAGCTCCTACGAGCAGTACTTC. Translating it yields CASMGTGDPSSYEQYF.